This TCR beta chain was observed in a study of blood T cell repertoires in COVID-19. The CDR3 runs 15 residues. Trimming removed 2 bases from V and 0 bases from J, with 9 bases in between. Germline loops: CDR1 SGHDT, CDR2 YYEEEE. Authors' methods: Estimated nucleated cell counts came from reference gene primer amplification. The method was immunoSEQ multiplex PCR; TCRdb's version includes in-frame clones alone and lacks a portion of them. The V and J calls and the clone size are those of that table, but D and trimming were determined from the DNA. The table records 390,000 or so clones, about 89% of them present only once.

The clonotype was recovered from a woman in her thirties with COVID-19, enrolled during active disease. The rearrangement uses TRBV5-6 and TRBJ1-5; D not certain. The material sequenced was peripheral blood. CDR3 DNA: TGTGCCAGCAGCTTCTACAGCTATAGCAATCAGCCCCAGCATTTT. Its translation is CASSFYSYSNQPQHF. The whole variable domain, remainder taken from reference TRBV5-6 and TRBJ1-5, is DAGVTQSPTHLIKTRGQQVTLRCSPKSGHDTVSWYQQALGQGPQFIFQYYEEEERQRGNFPDRFSGHQFPNYSSELNVNALLLGDSALYLCASSFYSYSNQPQHFGDGTRLSIL.